The 23 T cell receptor beta chains below all came from one sample that was sequenced in a study of brain T cells in children with intractable seizures. TCRdb's table, derived via immunoSEQ multiplex PCR, lists solely in-frame clones and lacks some. The data contain 88,000 or so clones, under 95% of them seen just once; the ten biggest clones take up less than 30%. The sequenced sample was peripheral blood, obtained at surgery. Receptors originate from a girl aged 2 to 9 with Rasmussen encephalitis and intractable seizures.

This clone was detected once. The chain uses TRBV28 and TRBJ1-6; TRBD1 agrees at 10 bases. J lost 8 bases, V lost 5 bases, and 9 bases had no gene match. There are 16 residues in the CDR3. Germline V gene data show CDR1 as MDHEN and CDR2 as SYDVKM. CDR3 sequence (DNA): TGTGCCAGCAGTCCACCAACCGGGACAGGGGATTCACCCCTCCACTTT. It encodes CASSPPTGTGDSPLHF.

This clone was seen just once. The chain is built from TRBV3-1 (or the pseudogene TRBV3-2) and TRBJ2-1; no firm D call. V lost 0 bases to trimming and J lost 7 bases, with 10 bases between them. The CDR3 is made up of 14 amino acids. Looked up from germline, CDR1 is LGHDT and CDR2 is YNNKEL (reference sequence). The CDR3 DNA follows: TGTGCCAGCAGCCAAGATATCAGGTTGAATGAGCAGTTCTTC. This codes for CASSQDIRLNEQFF.

The V gene is TRBV10-3, the J gene TRBJ1-2; possibly TRBD1 for D (6 bases). This CDR3 contains 11 residues. In germline, CDR1 is ENHRY, CDR2 SYGVKD. V lost 6 bases and J 7 bases, leaving 9 bases between the germline ends. This CDR3 is CAIRQGGGYTF. The CDR3 DNA reads TGTGCCATCAGACAGGGTGGTGGCTACACCTTC.

This chain connects TRBV2 to TRBJ1-5; TRBD1 aligns across 9 bases. With 3 bases clipped from V and 4 bases from J, the junction kept 4 bases outside the gene matches. Germline lookup yields CDR1 SNHLY and CDR2 FYNNEI. This CDR3 spans 15 amino acids. CDR3 sequence reads: CASSDRDRANQPQHF. DNA of the CDR3: TGTGCCAGCAGTGATAGGGACAGGGCAAATCAGCCCCAGCATTTT. Based on the CDR3 plus reference TRBV2 and TRBJ1-5, the full variable domain is EPEVTQTPSHQVTQMGQEVILRCVPISNHLYFYWYRQILGQKVEFLVSFYNNEISEKSEIFDDQFSVERPDGSNFTLKIRSTKLEDSAMYFCASSDRDRANQPQHFGDGTRLSIL.

There are a few counts of this clone. The rearrangement links TRBV5-8 to TRBJ1-2; D is perhaps TRBD1 (5 bases). V shed 2 bases and J shed 5 bases, with 22 bases lying between them. This CDR3 has 17 residues. CDR1 and CDR2 from the germline V gene are SGHTS and YDEGEE. In DNA, the CDR3 is TGTGCCAGCAGCTTTGAATTCCCGTTCGGGACGGAATATGGCTACACCTTC. Translating gives CASSFEFPFGTEYGYTF.

The V gene is TRBV27, the J gene TRBJ2-2; no definite D call. The CDR3 length is 15 residues. Germline CDR1 and CDR2: MNHEY and SMNVEV (reference sequence). The V and J ends lost 7 bases and 2 bases respectively, with 14 bases between them. This CDR3 reads CASTTKALNTGELFF. The CDR3 DNA reads as TGTGCCAGCACAACGAAGGCCCTAAACACCGGGGAGCTGTTTTTT.

This clone was counted once. V and J are TRBV10-3 and TRBJ2-7; D possibly matches TRBD1 or TRBD2 (6 bases each). The ends were cut back, 3 bases at V and 2 bases at J, with 11 bases in the middle. Germline CDR1 ENHRY, CDR2 SYGVKD. The CDR3 runs 14 residues. The CDR3 region has the DNA TGTGCCATCAGTGACGCGAGGGGGGCCTACGAGCAGTACTTC. It is translated as CAISDARGAYEQYF.

The rearrangement links TRBV12-5 to TRBJ2-5; 9 positions agree with TRBD1. Germline lookup yields CDR1 LGHNT and CDR2 FRNRAP. V shed 0 bases, J shed 5 bases, and the junction held 10 bases outside the gene matches. There are 17 residues in the CDR3. The CDR3 DNA reads as TGTGCTAGTGGTTTGGTAGAAGAAACAGGGGGCCGGGAGACCCAGTACTTC. This sequence encodes CASGLVEETGGRETQYF. Full variable domain (rest looked up from reference TRBV12-5 and TRBJ2-5): DARVTQTPRHKVTEMGQEVTMRCQPILGHNTVFWYRQTMMQGLELLAYFRNRAPLDDSGMPKDRFSAEMPDATLATLKIQPSEPRDSAVYFCASGLVEETGGRETQYFGPGTRLLVL.

The chain is built from TRBV6-5 and TRBJ1-2; no clear D. The CDR3 spans 13 residues. Germline loops: CDR1 MNHEY, CDR2 SVGAGI. V was clipped by 7 bases and J by 7 bases, with 16 bases between them. This CDR3 is CASMARIGFGYTF. In DNA form, the CDR3 reads TGTGCCAGCATGGCCAGGATAGGGTTTGGCTACACCTTC.

This chain uses TRBV13 with TRBJ2-7; unclear D gene. Trimming took 5 bases from V and 3 from J, leaving 14 bases between them. CDR3 length: 14 residues. The germline CDR1 and CDR2 sequences are PRHDT and FYEKMQ (reference sequence). CDR3 nucleotide sequence: TGTGCCAGCAGCCCTGGAAGGGTCAGCTACGAGCAGTACTTC. Amino acid sequence: CASSPGRVSYEQYF.

The chain recombines TRBV30 with TRBJ2-7; unclear D gene. CDR3 size: 11 residues. V lost 3 bases and J 3 bases, leaving 6 bases between the germline ends. Germline lookup yields CDR1 GTSNPN and CDR2 SVGIG (reference sequence). The CDR3 DNA is TGTGCCTGGAGCCAGAACTACGAGCAGTACTTC. Its protein is CAWSQNYEQYF.

This clone has a single count. The J gene is TRBJ1-1, the V gene TRBV6-4; no definite D call. Trimming removed 5 bases at V and 4 bases at J, with 20 bases between. Per germline, CDR1 MRHNA and CDR2 SNTAGT. The CDR3 is 16 amino acids. CDR3 in DNA: TGTGCCAGCAGTCCGAGCCCACGTGCCGGGCCCACTGAAGCTTTCTTT. It codes for CASSPSPRAGPTEAFF.

Only one count was recorded for this clone. The chain recombines TRBV3-1 (or the pseudogene TRBV3-2) with TRBJ1-5; D is perhaps TRBD1 (5 bases). Deletions cut 0 bases from V and 13 bases from J, with 10 bases between. Germline CDR1 reads LGHDT; CDR2 reads YNNKEL (reference sequence). The CDR3 extends over 12 amino acids. The CDR3 region has the DNA TGTGCCAGCAGCCAAGATGGGGGGAGACAGCATTTT. This codes for CASSQDGGRQHF.

This clone was observed a handful of times. The chain is built from TRBV28 and TRBJ1-5; D ambiguous. Germline CDR1 reads MDHEN; CDR2 reads SYDVKM. The CDR3 runs to 13 residues. The V end lost 6 bases, the J end lost 7 bases, and 13 bases lay between the germline ends. The CDR3 DNA reads as TGTGCCAGCAGCCCGACTTTGATGCAGCCCCAGCATTTT. Translation: CASSPTLMQPQHF.

This chain joins TRBV19 and TRBJ1-6; the match to TRBD1 covers 10 bases. Germline loops: CDR1 LNHDA, CDR2 SQIVND (reference sequence). V was pared by 5 bases and J by 9 bases, with 10 bases of the junction left unmatched. The CDR3 spans 16 residues. The DNA for the CDR3 is TGTGCCAGTAGTTATATCCCCGGGACAGGGGCTTCACCCCTCCACTTT. The encoded protein is CASSYIPGTGASPLHF.

This clone was observed once. The chain employs TRBV5-1 and TRBJ1-1, with D maybe TRBD1 (5 bases). Germline CDR1 and CDR2: SGHRS and YFSETQ. Trimming removed 3 bases from V and 11 bases from J, with 20 bases in between. This CDR3 comprises 14 residues. CDR3 sequence reads: CASSSTVMTGLAFF. CDR3 DNA sequence: TGCGCCAGCAGCTCCACCGTTATGACGGGGCTCGCTTTCTTT.

This clone was counted a single time. J is TRBJ2-2 and V is TRBV5-4; no clear D. The CDR3 is 13 residues long. Germline V gene data show CDR1 as SGHNT and CDR2 as YYREEE (reference sequence). Trimming removed 4 bases at V and 5 bases at J, with 9 bases between. The CDR3 is CASSPDGTGELFF. CDR3 bases: TGTGCCAGCAGCCCGGACGGGACCGGGGAGCTGTTTTTT.

The chain carries TRBV6-1 and TRBJ1-2; D unresolved. Trimming removed 1 base from V and 4 bases from J, with 10 bases in between. CDR3 length: 14 amino acids. Per germline, CDR1 MNHNS and CDR2 SASEGT. Here the CDR3 reads CASSEDASSYGYTF. The DNA for the CDR3 is TGTGCCAGCAGTGAAGACGCATCTAGCTATGGCTACACCTTC.

The chain is built from TRBV6-5 and TRBJ2-7; 8 bases line up with TRBD1. The germline gives CDR1 MNHEY, CDR2 SVGAGI. The junction had 9 bases not matched to a gene; V was cut back by 5 bases and J by 9 bases. The CDR3 contains 13 residues. CDR3 DNA sequence: TGTGCCAGCAGTCTATCTGGACAGGGATGGCAGTACTTC. It yields the protein CASSLSGQGWQYF.

This clone is a singleton in its sample. V gene TRBV6-5 combines with J gene TRBJ1-5, with 7 bases matching TRBD1. The CDR3 has 15 amino acids. The V gene end was trimmed by 6 bases and the J gene end by 2 bases; junction bases not matched to a gene: 7. Germline V CDR1 and CDR2: MNHEY, SVGAGI. The CDR3: CASRARQGGNQPQHF. In DNA, the CDR3 is TGTGCCAGCAGAGCCCGACAGGGAGGCAATCAGCCCCAGCATTTT.

The rearrangement joins TRBV6-6 to TRBJ2-2; D remains unclear. The V end was cut by 0 bases, the J end by 4 bases, with 6 bases between. The CDR3 extends over 14 amino acids. Per germline, CDR1 MNHNY and CDR2 SVGAGI (reference sequence). CDR3 amino acids: CASSYSLPTGELFF. The DNA of the CDR3 is TGTGCCAGCAGTTACTCTTTACCCACCGGGGAGCTGTTTTTT.

The chain links TRBV24-1 to TRBJ2-1, with 16 bases identical to TRBD2. The CDR3 spans 16 residues. The V gene end was trimmed by 4 bases and the J gene end by 8 bases; junction bases not matched to a gene: 4. CDR1 KGHDR and CDR2 SFDVKD come from the germline V gene. CDR3 amino acids: CATSDGTSGRGYEQFF. DNA for the CDR3: TGTGCCACCAGTGACGGGACTAGCGGGAGGGGGTATGAGCAGTTCTTC.

This CDR3 reads CAWSRGAKHQPQHF. CDR3 sequence (DNA): TGTGCCTGGAGTCGTGGGGCCAAACATCAGCCCCAGCATTTT. V gene TRBV30 combines with J gene TRBJ1-5; perhaps TRBD1 as D (5 bases). The CDR3 consists of 14 residues. V dropped 2 bases and J dropped 5 bases, with 13 bases sitting between them. Germline CDR1 and CDR2: GTSNPN and SVGIG (reference sequence).